The 6 T cell receptor beta chains given below trace back to one sample, sequenced in a study of OX40 agonist ivuxolimab in advanced cancers. Profiled with immunoSEQ multiplex PCR; TCRdb holds only in-frame clones, not every one. The sample carries 8,000 to 13,000 clones, over 70% recorded once. The sequencing used CD4+ or CD8+ T cells sorted from blood, collected in a trial of the OX40 agonist ivuxolimab. The receptor source for this set is an adult with an advanced solid tumor such as melanoma, head and neck, liver or kidney cancer.

As concerns this clone: Other DNA sequences of this sample code for an identical CDR3. The chain has TRBV27 and TRBJ2-7, with 12 nucleotides matching TRBD2. The CDR3 sequence is 15 residues long. Germline CDR1 MNHEY, CDR2 SMNVEV (reference sequence). The V and J ends lost 4 bases and 4 bases, in that order; junction bases with no gene match: 5. In nucleotides, the CDR3 is TGTGCCAGCAGTTCGTCACTAGCGGGAGGATACGAGCAGTACTTC. Amino acids: CASSSSLAGGYEQYF.

This CDR3 reads CASTEGSYGYTF. The CDR3 DNA follows: TGTGCCAGTACGGAGGGAAGCTATGGCTACACCTTC. The genes are TRBV19 and TRBJ1-2; D unresolved. This CDR3 contains 12 residues. Germline assignment: CDR1 LNHDA and CDR2 SQIVND (reference sequence). Trimming cost V 7 bases and J 4 bases, with 10 bases left between them.

The rearrangement links TRBV18 to TRBJ2-5; a weak D match, TRBD1 (5 bases). Germline-derived CDR1 and CDR2 are KGHSH and LQKENI. The germline V and J ends were trimmed by 0 bases and 1 base, with 15 bases remaining between them. The CDR3 spans 17 residues. The CDR3 here is CASSPPGRYQGQETQYF. The CDR3 nucleotides read TGTGCCAGCTCACCACCTGGTCGCTATCAGGGCCAAGAGACCCAGTACTTC.

The chain carries TRBV9 and TRBJ1-5; weak D call: TRBD1 (6 bases). The CDR3 runs 15 residues. Trimming removed 3 bases at V and 1 base at J, with 11 bases between. Germline CDR1 reads SGDLS; CDR2 reads YYNGEE. The CDR3 region has the DNA TGTGCCAGCAGCGGGGGGGCAGGAAGCAATCAGCCCCAGCATTTT. Amino acid sequence: CASSGGAGSNQPQHF.

The chain links TRBV9 to TRBJ2-1; D unclear. The CDR3 loop spans 15 amino acids. V gave up 0 bases and J gave up 0 bases, with 7 bases separating them. Per germline, CDR1 SGDLS and CDR2 YYNGEE. This CDR3 is CASSVVGASYNEQFF. In nucleotides, the CDR3 is TGTGCCAGCAGCGTAGTCGGCGCCTCCTACAATGAGCAGTTCTTC.

The chain couples TRBV18 to TRBJ1-5, with TRBD1 matching over 7 bases. Germline CDR1 reads KGHSH; CDR2 reads LQKENI. The CDR3 contains 13 residues. Trimming cost V 4 bases and J 4 bases; bases outside gene matches: 1. The CDR3 bases are TGTGCCAGCTCACTGGACAGGAATCAGCCCCAGCATTTT. It translates to CASSLDRNQPQHF.